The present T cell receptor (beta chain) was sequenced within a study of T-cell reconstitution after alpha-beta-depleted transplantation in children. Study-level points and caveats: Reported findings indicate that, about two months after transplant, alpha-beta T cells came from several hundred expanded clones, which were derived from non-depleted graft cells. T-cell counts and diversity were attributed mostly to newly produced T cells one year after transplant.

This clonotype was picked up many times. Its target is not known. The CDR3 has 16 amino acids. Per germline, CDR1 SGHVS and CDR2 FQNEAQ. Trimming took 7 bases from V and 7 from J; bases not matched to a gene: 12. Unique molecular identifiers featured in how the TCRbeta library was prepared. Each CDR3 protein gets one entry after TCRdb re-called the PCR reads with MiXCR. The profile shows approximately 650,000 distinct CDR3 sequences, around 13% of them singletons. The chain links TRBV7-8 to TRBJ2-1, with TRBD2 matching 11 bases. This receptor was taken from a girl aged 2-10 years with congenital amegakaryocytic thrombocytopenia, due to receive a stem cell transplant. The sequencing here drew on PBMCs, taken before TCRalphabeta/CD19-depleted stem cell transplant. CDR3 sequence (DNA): TGTGCCAGCACCATACATCCCGGGACTAGCGGAAATGAGCAGTTCTTC. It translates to CASTIHPGTSGNEQFF.